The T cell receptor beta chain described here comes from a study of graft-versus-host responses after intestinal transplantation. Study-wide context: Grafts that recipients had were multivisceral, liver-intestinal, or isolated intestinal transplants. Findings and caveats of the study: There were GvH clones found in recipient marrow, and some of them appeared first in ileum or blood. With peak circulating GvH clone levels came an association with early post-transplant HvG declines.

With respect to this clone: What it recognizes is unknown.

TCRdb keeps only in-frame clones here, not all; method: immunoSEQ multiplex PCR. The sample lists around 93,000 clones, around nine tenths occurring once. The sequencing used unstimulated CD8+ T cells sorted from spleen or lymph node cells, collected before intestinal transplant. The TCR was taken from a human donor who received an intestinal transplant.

For the CDR3, the DNA is TGCGCCAGCAGCTTGGCGGGGCGCGCACCCTACGAGCAGTACTTC. Its translation: CASSLAGRAPYEQYF. The chain combines TRBV5-1 with TRBJ2-7; either TRBD1 or TRBD2 may fit D (5 bases each). Deletions cut 0 bases from V and 2 bases from J, with 12 bases between. Looked up from germline, CDR1 is SGHRS and CDR2 is YFSETQ. The CDR3 extends over 15 amino acids.